This TCR beta chain was observed in a study of PD-L1 blockade in urothelial cancer. Study as a whole: Blood analysis took place 3 weeks (second dose) and 6 weeks after treatment start. Across blood samples, T cells had a median count of approximately 140,000.

CDR1 is MDHEN, CDR2 SYDVKM, per germline. Trimming at V came to 7 bases and at J to 4 bases, leaving 10 bases not matched to a gene. This CDR3 spans 17 amino acids. All patients handed over anywhere from 1 to 8 samples, pretreatment and on-treatment. Libraries were prepared by immunoSEQ multiplex PCR; TCRdb keeps only in-frame clonotypes and omits some of them. The sample shows under 40,000 clones, about 90% of them seen only once. Sequencing used PBMCs, obtained around atezolizumab (anti-PD-L1) treatment. The clonotype comes from a man in his fifties with urothelial cancer. V gene TRBV28 combines with J gene TRBJ2-2; 12 bases are shared with TRBD2. The CDR3 region is CASTLAGGPGGTGELFF. CDR3 bases: TGTGCCAGCACCCTAGCGGGAGGGCCGGGTGGCACCGGGGAGCTGTTTTTT.